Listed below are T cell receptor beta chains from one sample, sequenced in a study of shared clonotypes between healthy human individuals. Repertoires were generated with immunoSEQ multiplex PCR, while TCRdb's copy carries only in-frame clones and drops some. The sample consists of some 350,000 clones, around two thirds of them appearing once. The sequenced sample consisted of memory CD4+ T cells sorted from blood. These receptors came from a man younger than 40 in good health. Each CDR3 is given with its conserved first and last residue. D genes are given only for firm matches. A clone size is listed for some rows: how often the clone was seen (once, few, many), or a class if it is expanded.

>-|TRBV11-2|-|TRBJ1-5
CASSFGNNQPQHF
TGTGCCAGCAGCTTTGGTAACAATCAGCCCCAGCATTTT
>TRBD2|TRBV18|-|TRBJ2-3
CASSPLLAGGFADTQYF
TGTGCCAGCTCACCCCTATTAGCGGGAGGATTTGCAGATACGCAGTATTTT
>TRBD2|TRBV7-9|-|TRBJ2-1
CASSFLSGSSYNEQFF
TGTGCCAGCAGCTTCCTTAGCGGGAGCTCCTACAATGAGCAGTTCTTC
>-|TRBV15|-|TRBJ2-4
CATSEGLAKNIQYF
TGTGCCACCAGCGAAGGACTAGCCAAAAACATTCAGTACTTC
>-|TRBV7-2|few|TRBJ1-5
CASSTREGADQPQHF
TGTGCCAGCAGCACCCGGGAGGGAGCGGATCAGCCCCAGCATTTT
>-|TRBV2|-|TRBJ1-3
CASSIGTTGNTIYF
TGTGCCAGCAGCATCGGGACAACAGGAAACACCATATATTTT
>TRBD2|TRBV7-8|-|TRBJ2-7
CASSTRDYSYEQYF
TGTGCCAGCAGCACCAGGGACTACTCCTACGAGCAGTACTTC
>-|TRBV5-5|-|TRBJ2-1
CASSLDLSIYEQFF
TGTGCCAGCAGCTTGGATTTATCTATCTATGAGCAGTTCTTC
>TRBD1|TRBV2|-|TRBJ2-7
CASCPTGQASYEQYF
TGTGCCAGCTGTCCGACGGGACAGGCCTCCTACGAGCAGTACTTC
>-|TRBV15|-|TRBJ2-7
CATSSSFVGLGLEQYF
TGTGCCACCAGCAGCTCGTTCGTTGGTTTGGGCCTCGAGCAGTACTTC
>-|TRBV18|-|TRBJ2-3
CASSPPRPKSTDTQYF
TGTGCCAGCTCACCACCCCGACCCAAGTCTACAGATACGCAGTATTTT
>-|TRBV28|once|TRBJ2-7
CASNPPGSYEQYF
TGTGCCAGCAACCCACCAGGGAGCTACGAGCAGTACTTC
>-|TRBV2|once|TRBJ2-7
CATLGGGFFSYEQYF
TGTGCCACCTTGGGAGGCGGGTTCTTCTCCTACGAGCAGTACTTC
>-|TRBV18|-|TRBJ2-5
CASSPNQETQYF
TGTGCCAGCTCACCCAACCAAGAGACCCAGTACTTC
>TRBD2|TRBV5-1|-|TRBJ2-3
CASSPGGRKTDTQYF
TGCGCCAGCAGCCCGGGAGGGCGCAAGACAGATACGCAGTATTTT
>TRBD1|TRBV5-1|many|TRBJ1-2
CASSAAGTGVFGYTF
TGCGCCAGCAGCGCGGCCGGGACAGGGGTGTTTGGCTACACCTTC
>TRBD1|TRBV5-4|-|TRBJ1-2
CASSLAGGQGGGYTF
TGTGCCAGCAGCTTGGCCGGGGGACAGGGAGGTGGCTACACCTTC
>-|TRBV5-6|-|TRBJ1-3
CASSSGAILSGNTIYF
TGTGCCAGCAGCTCGGGGGCAATATTATCTGGAAACACCATATATTTT
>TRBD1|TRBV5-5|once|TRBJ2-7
CASSRADRANEQYF
TGTGCCAGCAGCCGAGCGGACAGGGCCAACGAGCAGTACTTC
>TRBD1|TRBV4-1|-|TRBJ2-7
CASSPRQGGFYEQYF
TGCGCCAGCAGCCCCCGACAGGGGGGATTTTACGAGCAGTACTTC
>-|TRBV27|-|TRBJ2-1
CASSCGATFHNEQFF
TGTGCCAGCAGTTGCGGGGCCACGTTTCACAATGAGCAGTTCTTC
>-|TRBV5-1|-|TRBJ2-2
CASSQTGNTGELFF
TGCGCCAGCAGCCAGACTGGGAACACCGGGGAGCTGTTTTTT
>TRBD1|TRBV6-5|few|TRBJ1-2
CASSPQGGREGYTF
TGTGCCAGCAGTCCACAGGGGGGCCGAGAAGGCTACACCTTC
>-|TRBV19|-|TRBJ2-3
CASSMDQADTQYF
TGTGCCAGTAGTATGGATCAGGCAGATACGCAGTATTTT
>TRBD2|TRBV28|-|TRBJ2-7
CASRLAGREYEQYF
TGTGCCAGCAGACTAGCCGGGAGGGAGTACGAGCAGTACTTC
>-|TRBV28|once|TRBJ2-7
CASSLTYEQYF
TGTGCCAGCAGTTTAACTTACGAGCAGTACTTC
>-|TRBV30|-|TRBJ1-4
CACGRRGQFEEKLFF
TGTGCCTGTGGACGTAGAGGACAGTTCGAGGAAAAACTGTTTTTT
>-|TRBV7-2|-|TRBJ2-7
CASSLDLASGTSPYEQYF
TGTGCCAGCAGCTTAGATTTGGCCTCCGGGACCAGTCCCTACGAGCAGTACTTC
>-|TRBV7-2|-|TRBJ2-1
CASSLMRGEQFF
TGTGCCAGCAGCTTAATGAGGGGTGAGCAGTTCTTC
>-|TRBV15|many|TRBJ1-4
CATSRAPREKLFF
TGTGCCACCAGCAGAGCCCCACGGGAAAAACTGTTTTTT
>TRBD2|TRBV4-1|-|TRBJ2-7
CASSPGLALAYEQYF
TGCGCCAGCAGCCCGGGACTAGCGCTGGCCTACGAGCAGTACTTC
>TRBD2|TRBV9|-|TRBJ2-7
CASSVGPSGISYEQYF
TGTGCCAGCAGCGTAGGGCCTAGCGGGATCTCCTACGAGCAGTACTTC
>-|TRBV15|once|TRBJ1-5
CATRRGQENQPQHF
TGTGCCACCAGACGAGGTCAGGAGAATCAGCCCCAGCATTTT
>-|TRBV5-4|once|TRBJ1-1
CASSFIGGTEAFF
TGTGCCAGCAGCTTTATAGGGGGCACTGAAGCTTTCTTT
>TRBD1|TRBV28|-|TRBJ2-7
CASRSPGQGPYEQYF
TGTGCCAGCAGGTCCCCGGGACAGGGCCCCTACGAGCAGTACTTC
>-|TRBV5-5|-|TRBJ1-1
CASSLGLGMYTEAFF
TGTGCCAGCAGCTTGGGTCTGGGAATGTACACTGAAGCTTTCTTT
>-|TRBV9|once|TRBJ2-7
CASSVAPRGPYEQYF
TGTGCCAGCAGCGTAGCCCCCAGGGGTCCCTACGAGCAGTACTTC
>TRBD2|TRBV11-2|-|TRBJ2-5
CASSREGSQETQYF
TGTGCCAGCAGTCGGGAGGGGAGCCAAGAGACCCAGTACTTC
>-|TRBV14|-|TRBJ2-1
CASSSRWLVLSRRQPYNEQFF
TGTGCCAGCAGCTCCCGTTGGTTAGTCCTGAGCCGGCGACAGCCCTACAATGAGCAGTTCTTC